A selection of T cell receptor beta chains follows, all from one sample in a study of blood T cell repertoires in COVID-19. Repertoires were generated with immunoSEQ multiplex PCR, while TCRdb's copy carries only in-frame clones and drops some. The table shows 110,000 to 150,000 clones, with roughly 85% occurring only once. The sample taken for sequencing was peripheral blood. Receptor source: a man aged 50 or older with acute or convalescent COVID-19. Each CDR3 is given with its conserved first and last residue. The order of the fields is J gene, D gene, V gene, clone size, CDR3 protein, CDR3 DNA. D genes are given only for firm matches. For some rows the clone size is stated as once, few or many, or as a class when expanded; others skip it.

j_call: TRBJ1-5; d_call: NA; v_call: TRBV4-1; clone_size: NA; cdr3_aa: CASSQAPRGAGGNQPQHF; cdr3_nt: TGCGCCAGCAGCCAAGCCCCCAGGGGCGCAGGTGGCAATCAGCCCCAGCATTTT
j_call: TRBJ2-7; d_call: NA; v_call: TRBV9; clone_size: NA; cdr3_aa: CASSAGDVIHEQYF; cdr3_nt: TGTGCCAGCAGCGCCGGAGACGTGATTCACGAGCAGTACTTC
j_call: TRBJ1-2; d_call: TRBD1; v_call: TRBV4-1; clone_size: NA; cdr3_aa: CASSQPSGTGVYGYTF; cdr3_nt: TGCGCCAGCAGCCAACCCTCGGGGACAGGGGTATATGGCTACACCTTC
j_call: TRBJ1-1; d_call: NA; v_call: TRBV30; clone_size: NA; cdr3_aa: CAWSATGGRAFF; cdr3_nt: TGTGCCTGGAGCGCTACGGGGGGAAGAGCTTTCTTT
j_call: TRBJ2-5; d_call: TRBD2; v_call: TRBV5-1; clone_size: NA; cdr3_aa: CASSSPRGLAGGETQYF; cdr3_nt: TGCGCCAGCAGCTCCCCACGCGGACTAGCGGGAGGAGAGACCCAGTACTTC
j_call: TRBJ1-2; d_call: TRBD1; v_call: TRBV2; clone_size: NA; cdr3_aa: CARVFLRDRFYGYTF; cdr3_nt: TGTGCCAGGGTGTTTCTAAGGGACAGATTCTATGGCTACACCTTC
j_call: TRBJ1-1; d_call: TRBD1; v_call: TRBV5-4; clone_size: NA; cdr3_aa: CASSSAGTGRHNTEAFF; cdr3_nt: TGTGCCAGCAGCTCCGCCGGGACAGGCCGTCATAACACTGAAGCTTTCTTT
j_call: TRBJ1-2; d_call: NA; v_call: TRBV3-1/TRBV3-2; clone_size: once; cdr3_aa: CASSQDPVPYGYTF; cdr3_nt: TGTGCCAGCAGCCAAGATCCGGTCCCCTATGGCTACACCTTC
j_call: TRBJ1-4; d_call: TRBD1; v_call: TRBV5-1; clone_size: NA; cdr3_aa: CASSKQGAYTEKLFF; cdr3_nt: TGCGCCAGCAGCAAACAGGGGGCTTATACGGAAAAACTGTTTTTT
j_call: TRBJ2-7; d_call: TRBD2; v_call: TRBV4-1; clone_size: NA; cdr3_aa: CASSHAAYTGGYEQYF; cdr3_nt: TGCGCCAGCAGCCACGCAGCTTACACGGGGGGCTACGAGCAGTACTTC
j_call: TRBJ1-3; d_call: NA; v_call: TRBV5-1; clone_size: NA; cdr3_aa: CASSLGGSSGNTIYF; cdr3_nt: TGCGCCAGCAGCTTGGGGGGCAGCTCTGGAAACACCATATATTTT
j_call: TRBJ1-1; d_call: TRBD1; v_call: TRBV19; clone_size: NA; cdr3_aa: CASSRTGASAEAFF; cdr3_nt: TGTGCCAGTAGCCGGACAGGGGCGAGCGCTGAAGCTTTCTTT
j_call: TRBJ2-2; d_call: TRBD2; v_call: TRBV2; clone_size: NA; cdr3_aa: CASSELAGYTGELFF; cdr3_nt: TGTGCCAGCAGTGAACTAGCGGGGTACACCGGGGAGCTGTTTTTT
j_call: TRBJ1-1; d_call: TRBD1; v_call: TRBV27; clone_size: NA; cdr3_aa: CASSPTGTGGTEAFF; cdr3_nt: TGTGCCAGCAGTCCGACCGGGACAGGGGGTACTGAAGCTTTCTTT
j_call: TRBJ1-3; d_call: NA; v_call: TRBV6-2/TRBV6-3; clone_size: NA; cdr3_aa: CASSRHSSGNTIYF; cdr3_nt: TGTGCCAGCAGTCGCCACAGCTCTGGAAACACCATATATTTT
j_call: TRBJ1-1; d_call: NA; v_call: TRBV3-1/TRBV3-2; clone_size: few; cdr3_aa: CASSRQNTEAFF; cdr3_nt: TGTGCCAGCAGCCGACAGAACACTGAAGCTTTCTTT
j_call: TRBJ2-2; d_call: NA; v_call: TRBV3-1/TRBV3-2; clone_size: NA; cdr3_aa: CASSQEGGVTGELFF; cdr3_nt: TGTGCCAGCAGCCAAGAGGGGGGTGTGACCGGGGAGCTGTTTTTT
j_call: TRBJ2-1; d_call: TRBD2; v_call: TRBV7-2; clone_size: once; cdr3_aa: CASSPPGTRVNQQFF; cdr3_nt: TGTGCCAGCAGCCCGCCAGGGACTAGGGTCAATCAGCAGTTCTTC
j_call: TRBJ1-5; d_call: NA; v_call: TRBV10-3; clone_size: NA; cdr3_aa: CAIREGDNMNQPQHF; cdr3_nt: TGTGCCATCAGGGAGGGGGACAACATGAATCAGCCCCAGCATTTT
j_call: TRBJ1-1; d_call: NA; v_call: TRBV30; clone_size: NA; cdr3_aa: CAWSEGQHTEAFF; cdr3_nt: TGTGCCTGGAGCGAAGGACAGCACACTGAAGCTTTCTTT
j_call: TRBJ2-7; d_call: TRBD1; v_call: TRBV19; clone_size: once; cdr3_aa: CASSIPGQGYEQYF; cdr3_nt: TGTGCCAGTAGTATTCCGGGACAGGGGTACGAGCAGTACTTC
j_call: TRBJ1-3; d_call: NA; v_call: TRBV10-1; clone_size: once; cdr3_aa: CASSPEGSGNTIYF; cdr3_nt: TGCGCCAGCTCCCCTGAGGGCTCTGGAAACACCATATATTTT
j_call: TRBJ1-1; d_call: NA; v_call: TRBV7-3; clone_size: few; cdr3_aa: CASSLIGVTEAFF; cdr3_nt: TGTGCCAGCAGCTTAATAGGGGTCACTGAAGCTTTCTTT
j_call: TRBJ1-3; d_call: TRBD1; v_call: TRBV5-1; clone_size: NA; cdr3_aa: CASSTGRWTGASSGNTIYF; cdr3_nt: TGCGCCAGCAGCACCGGACGGTGGACAGGGGCGAGCTCTGGAAACACCATATATTTT
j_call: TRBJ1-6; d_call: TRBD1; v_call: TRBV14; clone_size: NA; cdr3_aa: CASSPQGQLYSPLHF; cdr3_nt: TGTGCCAGCAGCCCTCAGGGACAGTTGTACTCACCCCTCCACTTT
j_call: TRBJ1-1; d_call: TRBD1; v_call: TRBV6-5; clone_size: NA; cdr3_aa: CASRRDRVLNTEAFF; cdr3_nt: TGTGCCAGCAGAAGGGACAGGGTTTTGAACACTGAAGCTTTCTTT
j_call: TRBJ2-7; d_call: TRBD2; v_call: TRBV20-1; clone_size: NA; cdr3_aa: CSASGGLASEQYF; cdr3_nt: TGCAGTGCTAGTGGGGGACTAGCGAGCGAGCAGTACTTC
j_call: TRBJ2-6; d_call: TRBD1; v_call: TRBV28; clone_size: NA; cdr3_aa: CASSRQGGGANVLTF; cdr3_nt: TGTGCCAGCAGTAGACAGGGTGGTGGGGCCAACGTCCTGACTTTC
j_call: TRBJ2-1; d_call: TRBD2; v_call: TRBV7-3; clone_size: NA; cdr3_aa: CASRANLAGQFF; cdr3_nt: TGTGCCAGCAGGGCAAATCTAGCGGGGCAGTTCTTC
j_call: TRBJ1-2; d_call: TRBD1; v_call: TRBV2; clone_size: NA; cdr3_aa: CASSEESTGMGYTF; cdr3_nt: TGTGCCAGCAGTGAAGAGTCGACAGGGATGGGCTACACCTTC
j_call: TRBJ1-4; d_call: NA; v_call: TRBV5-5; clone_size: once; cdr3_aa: CASSLSPLLTNEKLFF; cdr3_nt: TGTGCCAGCAGCTTGTCCCCTCTATTAACTAATGAAAAACTGTTTTTT
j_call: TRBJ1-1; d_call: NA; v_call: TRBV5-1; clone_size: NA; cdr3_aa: CASSFAMVGGTEAFF; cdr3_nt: TGCGCCAGCAGCTTCGCTATGGTTGGTGGCACTGAAGCTTTCTTT
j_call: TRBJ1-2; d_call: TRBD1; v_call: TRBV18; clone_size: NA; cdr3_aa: CASSPPVGQGVYGYTF; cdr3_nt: TGTGCCAGCTCACCACCCGTCGGACAGGGGGTCTATGGCTACACCTTC
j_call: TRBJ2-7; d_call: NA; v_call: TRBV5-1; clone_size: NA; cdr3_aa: CASSLDSPYEQYF; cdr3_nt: TGCGCCAGCAGCTTGGACAGTCCCTACGAGCAGTACTTC
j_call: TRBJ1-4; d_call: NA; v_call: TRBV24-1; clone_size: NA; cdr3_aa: CATSDEHTHNEKLFF; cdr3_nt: TGTGCCACCAGTGACGAGCATACCCATAATGAAAAACTGTTTTTT
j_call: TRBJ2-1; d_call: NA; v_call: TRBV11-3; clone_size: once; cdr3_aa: CASSLEAGVSNEQFF; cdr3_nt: TGTGCCAGCAGCTTAGAGGCAGGGGTTAGCAATGAGCAGTTCTTC